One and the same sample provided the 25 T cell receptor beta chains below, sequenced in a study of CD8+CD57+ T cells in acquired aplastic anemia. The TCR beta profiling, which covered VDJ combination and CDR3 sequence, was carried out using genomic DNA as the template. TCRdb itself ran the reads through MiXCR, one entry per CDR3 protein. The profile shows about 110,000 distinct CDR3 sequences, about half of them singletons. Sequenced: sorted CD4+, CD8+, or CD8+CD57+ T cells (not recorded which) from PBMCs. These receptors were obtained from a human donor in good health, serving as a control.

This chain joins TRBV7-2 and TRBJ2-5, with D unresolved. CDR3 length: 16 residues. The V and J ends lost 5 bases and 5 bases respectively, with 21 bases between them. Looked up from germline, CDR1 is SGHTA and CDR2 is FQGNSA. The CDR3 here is CASSQDRTYSSETQYF. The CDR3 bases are TGTGCCAGCAGCCAAGATAGAACATATAGCTCGGAGACCCAGTACTTC.

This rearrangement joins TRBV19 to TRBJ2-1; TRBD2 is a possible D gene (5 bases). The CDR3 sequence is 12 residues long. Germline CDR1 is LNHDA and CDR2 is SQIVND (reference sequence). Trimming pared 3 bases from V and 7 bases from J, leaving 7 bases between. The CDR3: CASSMSGNEQFF. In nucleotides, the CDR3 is TGTGCCAGTAGTATGTCGGGGAATGAGCAGTTCTTC.

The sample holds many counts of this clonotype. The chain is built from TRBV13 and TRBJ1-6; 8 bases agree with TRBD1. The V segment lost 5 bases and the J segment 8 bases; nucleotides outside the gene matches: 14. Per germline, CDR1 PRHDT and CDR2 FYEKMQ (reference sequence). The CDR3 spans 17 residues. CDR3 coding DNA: TGTGCCAGCAGCGGAGGTGACAGGGGTGCCTTACATTCACCCCTCCACTTT. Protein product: CASSGGDRGALHSPLHF.

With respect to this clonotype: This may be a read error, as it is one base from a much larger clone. The CDR3 DNA is TGTGCCAGCAGCCGGGTGGTGATTGACACTGAAGCTTTCTTT. As protein: CASSRVVIDTEAFF. The chain recombines TRBV5-5 with TRBJ1-1, with no clear D. This CDR3 is built from 14 residues. With 4 bases removed from V and 3 bases from J, the gap between germline ends came to 13 bases. CDR1 SGHKS and CDR2 YYEKEE come from the germline V gene (reference sequence). Complete variable domain (other parts from reference TRBV5-5 and TRBJ1-1): DAGVTQSPTHLIKTRGQQVTLRCSPISGHKSVSWYQQVLGQGPQFIFQYYEKEERGRGNFPDRFSARQFPNYSSELNVNALLLGDSALYLCASSRVVIDTEAFFGQGTRLTVV.

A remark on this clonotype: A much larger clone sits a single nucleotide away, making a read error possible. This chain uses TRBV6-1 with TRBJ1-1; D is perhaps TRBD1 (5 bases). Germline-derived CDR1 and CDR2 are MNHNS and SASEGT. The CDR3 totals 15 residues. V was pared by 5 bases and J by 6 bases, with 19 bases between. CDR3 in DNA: TGTGCCAGCAGTCCGCCGTCAGGCCGGGGCGCTGAAGCTTTCTTT. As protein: CASSPPSGRGAEAFF.

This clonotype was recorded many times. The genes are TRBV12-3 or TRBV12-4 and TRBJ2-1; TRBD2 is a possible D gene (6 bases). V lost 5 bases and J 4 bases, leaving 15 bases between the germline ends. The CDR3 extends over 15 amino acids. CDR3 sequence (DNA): TGTGCCAGCAGTACCGGAATAGCGGCGTACAATGAGCAGTTCTTC. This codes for CASSTGIAAYNEQFF.

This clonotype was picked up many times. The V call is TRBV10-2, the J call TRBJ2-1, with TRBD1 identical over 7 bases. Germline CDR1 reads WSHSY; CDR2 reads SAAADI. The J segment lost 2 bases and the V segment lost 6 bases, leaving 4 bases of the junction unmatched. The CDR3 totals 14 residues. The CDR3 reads CASRNRGAYNEQFF. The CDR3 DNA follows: TGCGCCAGCAGGAACAGGGGAGCCTACAATGAGCAGTTCTTC.

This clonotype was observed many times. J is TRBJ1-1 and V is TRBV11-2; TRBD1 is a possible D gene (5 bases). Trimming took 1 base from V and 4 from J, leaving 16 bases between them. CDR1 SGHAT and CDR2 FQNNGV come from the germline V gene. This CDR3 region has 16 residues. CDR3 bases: TGTGCCAGCAGCTTAGCAAGCAGGGCTGGGAGCACTGAAGCTTTCTTT. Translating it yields CASSLASRAGSTEAFF. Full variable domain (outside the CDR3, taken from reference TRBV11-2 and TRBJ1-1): EAGVAQSPRYKIIEKRQSVAFWCNPISGHATLYWYQQILGQGPKLLIQFQNNGVVDDSQLPKDRFSAERLKGVDSTLKIQPAKLEDSAVYLCASSLASRAGSTEAFFGQGTRLTVV.

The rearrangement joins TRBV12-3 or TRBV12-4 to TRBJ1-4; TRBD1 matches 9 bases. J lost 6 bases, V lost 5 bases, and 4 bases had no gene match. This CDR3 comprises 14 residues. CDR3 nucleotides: TGTGCCAGCAGTCAGACAGGGGGTGATGAAAAACTGTTTTTT. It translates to CASSQTGGDEKLFF.

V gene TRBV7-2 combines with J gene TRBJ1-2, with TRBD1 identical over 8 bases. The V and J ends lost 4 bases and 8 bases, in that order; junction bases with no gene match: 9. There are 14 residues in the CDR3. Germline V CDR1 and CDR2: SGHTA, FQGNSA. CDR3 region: CASSYGLRQGGYTF. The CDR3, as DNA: TGTGCCAGCAGCTACGGACTAAGACAGGGGGGCTACACCTTC.

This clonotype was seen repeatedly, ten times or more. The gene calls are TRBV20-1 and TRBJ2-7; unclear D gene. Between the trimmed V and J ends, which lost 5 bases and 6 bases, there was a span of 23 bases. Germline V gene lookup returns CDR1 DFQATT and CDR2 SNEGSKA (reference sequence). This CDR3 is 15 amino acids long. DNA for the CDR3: TGCAGTGCTGAGACCCCAAGAGACCGGTCCGGCGAGCAGTACTTC. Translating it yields CSAETPRDRSGEQYF.

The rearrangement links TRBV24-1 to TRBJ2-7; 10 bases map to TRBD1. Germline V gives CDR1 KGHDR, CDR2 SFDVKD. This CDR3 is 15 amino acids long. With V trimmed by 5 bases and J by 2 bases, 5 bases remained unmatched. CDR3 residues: CATSGGQGTTYEQYF. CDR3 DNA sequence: TGTGCCACCAGTGGGGGACAGGGGACGACCTACGAGCAGTACTTC.

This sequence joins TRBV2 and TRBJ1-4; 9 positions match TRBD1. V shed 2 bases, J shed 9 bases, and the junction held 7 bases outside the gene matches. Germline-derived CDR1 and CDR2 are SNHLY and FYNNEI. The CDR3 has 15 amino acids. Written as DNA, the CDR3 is TGTGCCAGCAGTGAACCCGGACAGGGGCATAAAAAACTGTTTTTT. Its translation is CASSEPGQGHKKLFF.

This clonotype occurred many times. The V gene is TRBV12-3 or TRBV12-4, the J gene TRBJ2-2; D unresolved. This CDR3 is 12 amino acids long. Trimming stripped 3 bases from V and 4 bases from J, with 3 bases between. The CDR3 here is CASSLGTGELFF. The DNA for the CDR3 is TGTGCCAGCAGTTTGGGCACCGGGGAGCTGTTTTTT.

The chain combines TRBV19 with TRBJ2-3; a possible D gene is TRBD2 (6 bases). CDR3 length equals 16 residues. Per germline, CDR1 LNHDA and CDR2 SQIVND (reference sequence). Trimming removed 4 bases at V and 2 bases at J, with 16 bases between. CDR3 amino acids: CASSTVVAVNTDTQYF. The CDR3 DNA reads TGTGCCAGTAGTACCGTTGTAGCGGTAAACACAGATACGCAGTATTTT.

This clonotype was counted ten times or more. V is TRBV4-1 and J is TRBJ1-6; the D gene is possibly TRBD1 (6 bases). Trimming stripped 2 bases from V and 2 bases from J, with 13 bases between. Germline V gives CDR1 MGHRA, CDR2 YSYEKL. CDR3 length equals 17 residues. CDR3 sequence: CASSQPAQGAYNSPLHF. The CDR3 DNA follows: TGCGCCAGCAGCCAACCAGCACAGGGTGCCTATAATTCACCCCTCCACTTT.

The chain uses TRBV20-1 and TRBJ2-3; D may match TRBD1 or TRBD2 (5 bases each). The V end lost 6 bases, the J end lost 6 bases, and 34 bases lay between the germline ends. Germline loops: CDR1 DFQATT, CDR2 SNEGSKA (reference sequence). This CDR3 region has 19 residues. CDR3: CSAHTSHPGTIRTSDTQYF. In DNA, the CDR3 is TGCAGTGCCCACACTTCCCACCCCGGGACCATCCGCACAAGTGATACGCAGTATTTT.

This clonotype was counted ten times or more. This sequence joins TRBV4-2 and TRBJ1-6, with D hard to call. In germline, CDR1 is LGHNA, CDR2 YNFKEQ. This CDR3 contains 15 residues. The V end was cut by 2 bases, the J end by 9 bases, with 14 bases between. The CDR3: CASSQQVLAGSPLHF. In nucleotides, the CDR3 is TGTGCCAGCAGCCAACAGGTCTTAGCGGGTTCACCCCTCCACTTT.

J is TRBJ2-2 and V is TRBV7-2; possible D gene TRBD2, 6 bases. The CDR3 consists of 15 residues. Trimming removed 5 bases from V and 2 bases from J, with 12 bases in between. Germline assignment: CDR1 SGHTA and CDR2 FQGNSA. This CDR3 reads CASSPGLLNTGELFF. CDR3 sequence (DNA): TGTGCCAGCAGCCCCGGACTACTAAACACCGGGGAGCTGTTTTTT.

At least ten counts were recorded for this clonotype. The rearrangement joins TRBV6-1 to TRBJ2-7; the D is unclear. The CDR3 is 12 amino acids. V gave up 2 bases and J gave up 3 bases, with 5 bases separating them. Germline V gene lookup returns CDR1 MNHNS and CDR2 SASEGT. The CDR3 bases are TGTGCCAGCAGTGAAAACAGCTACGAGCAGTACTTC. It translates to CASSENSYEQYF.

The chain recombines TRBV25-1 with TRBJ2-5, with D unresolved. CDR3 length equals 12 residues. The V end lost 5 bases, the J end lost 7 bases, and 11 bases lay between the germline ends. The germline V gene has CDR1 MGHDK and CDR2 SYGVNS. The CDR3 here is CASSSPGGTQYF. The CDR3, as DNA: TGTGCCAGCAGTAGCCCGGGTGGGACCCAGTACTTC.

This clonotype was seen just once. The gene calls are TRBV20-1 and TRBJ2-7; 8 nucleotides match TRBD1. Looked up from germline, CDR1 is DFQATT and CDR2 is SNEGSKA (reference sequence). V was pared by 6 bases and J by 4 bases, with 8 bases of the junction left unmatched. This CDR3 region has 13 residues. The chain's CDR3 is CSARLDRAYEQYF. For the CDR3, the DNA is TGCAGTGCCCGACTGGACAGGGCGTACGAGCAGTACTTC.

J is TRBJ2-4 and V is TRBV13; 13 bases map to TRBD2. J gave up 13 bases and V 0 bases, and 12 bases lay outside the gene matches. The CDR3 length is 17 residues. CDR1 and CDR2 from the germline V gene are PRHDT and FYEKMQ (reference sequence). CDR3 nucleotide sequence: TGTGCCAGCAGCTTAGGGGGGACTAGCGGGGTGCGCGATGAGCAGTACTTC. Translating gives CASSLGGTSGVRDEQYF.

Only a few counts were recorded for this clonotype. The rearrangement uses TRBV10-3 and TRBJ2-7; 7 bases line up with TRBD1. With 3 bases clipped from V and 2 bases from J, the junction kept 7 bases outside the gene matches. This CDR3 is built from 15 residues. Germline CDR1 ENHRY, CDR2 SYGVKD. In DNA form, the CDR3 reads TGTGCCATCAGTGACAAGTCAGGGGGACCCTACGAGCAGTACTTC. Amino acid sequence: CAISDKSGGPYEQYF.

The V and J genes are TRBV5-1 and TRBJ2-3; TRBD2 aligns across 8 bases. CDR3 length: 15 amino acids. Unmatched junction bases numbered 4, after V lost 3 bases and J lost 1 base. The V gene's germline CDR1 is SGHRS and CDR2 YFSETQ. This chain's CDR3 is CASSSSGGRTDTQYF. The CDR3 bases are TGCGCCAGCAGCTCAAGCGGGGGACGCACAGATACGCAGTATTTT.